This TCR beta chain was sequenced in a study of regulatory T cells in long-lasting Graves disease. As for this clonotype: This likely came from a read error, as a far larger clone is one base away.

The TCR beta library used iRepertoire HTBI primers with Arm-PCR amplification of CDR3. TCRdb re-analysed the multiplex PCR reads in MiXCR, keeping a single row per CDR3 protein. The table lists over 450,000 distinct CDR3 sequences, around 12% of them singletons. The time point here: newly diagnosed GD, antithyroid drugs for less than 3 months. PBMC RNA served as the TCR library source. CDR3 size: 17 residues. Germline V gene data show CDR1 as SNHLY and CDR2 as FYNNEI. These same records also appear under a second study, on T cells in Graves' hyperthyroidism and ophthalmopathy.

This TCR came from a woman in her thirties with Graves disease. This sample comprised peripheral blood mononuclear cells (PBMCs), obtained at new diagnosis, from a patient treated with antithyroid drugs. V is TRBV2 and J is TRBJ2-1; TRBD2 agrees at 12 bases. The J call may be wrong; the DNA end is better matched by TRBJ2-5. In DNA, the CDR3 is TGTGCCAGCAGTGATTCACGGACTAGCGGGACCCAAGAGACCCAGTACTTC. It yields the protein CASSDSRTSGTQETQYF.